This T cell receptor (beta chain) was found in a study of OX40 agonist ivuxolimab in advanced cancers. From germline, CDR1 is MDHEN and CDR2 SYDVKM. Trimming cost V 5 bases and J 2 bases, with 7 bases left between them. This CDR3 contains 12 residues. Profiled with immunoSEQ multiplex PCR; TCRdb holds only in-frame clones, not every one. In the table there are about 5,600 clones, 70% to 75% of which are singletons. This TCR came from an adult with an advanced solid tumor such as melanoma, head and neck, liver or kidney cancer. This sequence joins TRBV28 and TRBJ2-7; D unclear. The input for sequencing was CD4+ or CD8+ T cells sorted from blood, taken in a trial of the OX40 agonist ivuxolimab. CDR3 nucleotide sequence: TGTGCCAGCAGTGCTGGAGCCTACGAGCAGTACTTC. Translation gives CASSAGAYEQYF.